The sequence of this TCR beta chain was determined in a study of blood T cell repertoires in COVID-19. Turning to the study itself: Acute and convalescent COVID-19 samples came from the United States, Italy and Spain.

Clones were read by immunoSEQ multiplex PCR, and TCRdb kept only the in-frame ones, dropping some. The sample includes around 100,000 clones, around 88% of them seen just once. This CDR3 is built from 16 residues. The ends lost 5 bases at V and 7 bases at J; junction bases unmatched: 9. CDR1 is ENHRY and CDR2 is SYGVKD in the germline V gene. This clone has a single count. Sequencing was performed on peripheral blood. V is TRBV10-3 and J is TRBJ2-1; 12 nucleotides agree with TRBD1. The sequence derives from a human donor in a cohort sampled during active COVID-19. The CDR3: CAISRLGTGGKNEQFF. The DNA of the CDR3 is TGTGCCATCAGTCGACTTGGGACAGGGGGCAAGAATGAGCAGTTCTTC.